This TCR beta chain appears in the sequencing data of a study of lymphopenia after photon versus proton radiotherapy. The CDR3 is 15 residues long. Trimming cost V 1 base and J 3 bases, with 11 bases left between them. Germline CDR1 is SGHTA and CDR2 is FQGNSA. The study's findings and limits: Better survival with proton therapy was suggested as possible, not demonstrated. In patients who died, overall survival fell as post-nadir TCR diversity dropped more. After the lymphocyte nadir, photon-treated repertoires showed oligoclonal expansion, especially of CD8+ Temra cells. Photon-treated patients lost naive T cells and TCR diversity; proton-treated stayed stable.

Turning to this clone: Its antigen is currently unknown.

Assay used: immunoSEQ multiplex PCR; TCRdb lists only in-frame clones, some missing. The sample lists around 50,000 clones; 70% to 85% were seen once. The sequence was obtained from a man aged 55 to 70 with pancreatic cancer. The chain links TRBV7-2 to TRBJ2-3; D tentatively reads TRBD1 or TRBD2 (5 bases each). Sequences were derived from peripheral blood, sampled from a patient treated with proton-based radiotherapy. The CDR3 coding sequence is TGTGCCAGCAGCTTAGGGGGGTATGGGACAGATACGCAGTATTTT. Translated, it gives CASSLGGYGTDTQYF.